This is a list of T cell receptor beta chains from one sample in a study of breast tumors, draining lymph nodes, adjacent tissues. MiXCR, run by TCRdb on the multiplex PCR reads, gives a single entry per CDR3 protein. The sample holds nearly 110,000 distinct CDR3 sequences, approximately 28% seen once. Sequencing was done on a sample of axillary lymph node tissue. These receptors all stem from a female donor with breast cancer. Some clones in this sample may be carry-over from other donors' samples. CDR3s include the opening cysteine and the closing phenylalanine or tryptophan. The order of the fields is J gene, clone size, D gene, V gene, CDR3 DNA, CDR3 protein. The D gene is left open where the match is weak. Not every row has a clone size; where given, it reads once, few, many or a size class.

TRBJ2-2	.	TRBD1	TRBV18	TGTGCCAGCTCACCTCCTAAAGGACAGGGGACGAACACCGGGGAGCTGGTTTTT	CASSPPKGQGTNTGELVF
TRBJ2-7	.	TRBD1	TRBV7-9	TGTGCCAGCAGCTTAGAGTGGACAGGGGTTTCCGAGCAGTACTTC	CASSLEWTGVSEQYF
TRBJ2-2	many	TRBD2	TRBV5-1	TGCGCCAGCACCCTGAGCGGGAGTGACACCGGGGAGCTGTTTTTT	CASTLSGSDTGELFF
TRBJ2-3	many	TRBD2	TRBV5-1	TGCGCCAGCAGCTTGGATGGGCTAGCGGGAGAGCTCACAGATACGCAGTATTTT	CASSLDGLAGELTDTQYF
TRBJ2-5	.	TRBD1	TRBV7-2	TGTGCCAGCAGCTCAGGGGGAGATACGCAGTACTTC	CASSSGGDTQYF
TRBJ2-1	many	TRBD2	TRBV27	TGTGCCAGCAGTTCCCGGACTAGCGGGACCTCCTACAATGAGCAGTTCTTC	CASSSRTSGTSYNEQFF
TRBJ2-3	many	TRBD2	TRBV7-9	TGTGCCAGCAGTTTATCGATAGCGGGGGGGCCGTCAGATACGCAGTATTTT	CASSLSIAGGPSDTQYF
TRBJ1-5	many	.	TRBV5-5	TGTGCCAGCAGTTCACTCGGGGGATATAATCAGCCCCAGCATTTT	CASSSLGGYNQPQHF
TRBJ1-6	.	TRBD1	TRBV27	TGTGCCAGCAGTTTAACTGGACAGGGGACCTCACCCCTCCACTTT	CASSLTGQGTSPLHF
TRBJ2-5	many	TRBD2	TRBV5-1	TGCGCCAGCAGCTTCGGGGGAGGGATGGACACCCAGTACTTC	CASSFGGGMDTQYF
TRBJ2-3	many	TRBD1	TRBV15	TGTGCCACCAGCTGGCAACCGGGACAGGGGACAGATACGCAGTATTTT	CATSWQPGQGTDTQYF
TRBJ2-7	many	TRBD2	TRBV28	TGTGCCAGCAGTTTAAATATCGTAGACGGGACTAACTCCTACGAGCAGTACTTC	CASSLNIVDGTNSYEQYF
TRBJ1-6	.	TRBD1	TRBV2	TGTGCCAGCAGTGGCAACAGGGGGCAGACCCTCCACTTT	CASSGNRGQTLHF
TRBJ2-7	many	.	TRBV7-9	TGTGCCAGCAGCCCGGTGAGCAGGGCCAACGAGCAGTACTTC	CASSPVSRANEQYF
TRBJ1-2	many	.	TRBV4-3	TGCGCCAGCAGCCAAGAGCGAACGGCGGTAGGCTACACCTTC	CASSQERTAVGYTF
TRBJ1-6	few	.	TRBV5-1	TGTGCCAGCAGCGTGGGTCCGGGCTTCGGATCACCCCTCCACTTT	CASSVGPGFGSPLHF
TRBJ2-1	few	TRBD2	TRBV3-1	TGTGCCAGCAGCCCATCAACCGGGACTAGCGGGAGAAATAATGAGCAGTTCTTC	CASSPSTGTSGRNNEQFF
TRBJ1-6	.	.	TRBV4-3	TGCGCCAGCAGCCAAGATCTTCTCGGGGGCTCCTATAATCCATCCCTCCACTTT	CASSQDLLGGSYNPSLHF
TRBJ2-7	many	.	TRBV6-4	TGTGCCAGCAGTCACTCGAGTTTGGGGGACGCTTCCTCCTACGAGCAGTACTTC	CASSHSSLGDASSYEQYF
TRBJ1-4	.	.	TRBV2	TGTGCCAGCAGAAGAGATGAAAAACTGTTTTTT	CASRRDEKLFF
TRBJ2-3	.	TRBD1	TRBV20-1	TGCAGCTTAACCGGGACAGGGGGCACAGATACGCAGTATTTT	CSLTGTGGTDTQYF
TRBJ2-3	.	.	TRBV20-1	TGCAGTGCAACGTTAGACAGCGGTACTAGCACAGATACGCAGTATTTT	CSATLDSGTSTDTQYF
TRBJ1-3	many	.	TRBV4-1	TGCGCCAGCAGGAAACCGGGAACTGGAAACACCATATATTTT	CASRKPGTGNTIYF
TRBJ1-2	few	.	TRBV4-2	TGTGCCAGCAGTGGAGGGCAGGACTATGGCTACACCTTC	CASSGGQDYGYTF
TRBJ1-3	many	TRBD1	TRBV5-6	TGTGCCAGCAGCTTGCATATGCTCAGGGGGCTCGGAAACACCATATATTTT	CASSLHMLRGLGNTIYF
TRBJ2-3	.	.	TRBV24-1	.	CATSASGILTFGAGTESTDTQYF
TRBJ2-3	many	.	TRBV12-3/TRBV12-4	TGTGCCAGCAGTTTAGAGCAGGGCCACACAGATACGCAGTATTTT	CASSLEQGHTDTQYF
TRBJ2-7	many	.	TRBV28	TGTGCCAGCAGTTTACCCACAGAACACGAGCAGTACTTC	CASSLPTEHEQYF
TRBJ2-1	.	TRBD2	TRBV25-1	TGTGCTAGAGTACCGGGAGGGCCGAACAATGAGCAGTTCTTC	CARVPGGPNNEQFF
TRBJ2-7	.	TRBD1	TRBV15	TGTGCCACCAGCAGAGGAGGGGGCGGTGCCTACGAGCAGTACTTC	CATSRGGGGAYEQYF
TRBJ2-7	.	.	TRBV28	TGTGCCAGCAGCTCCGACAGGGGGAAGGCTAGCGGGAGTCTCGAGCAGTACTTC	CASSSDRGKASGSLEQYF
TRBJ2-7	few	.	TRBV20-1	TGCAGTGCTAGCGGGAGCTCCTACGAGCAGTACTTC	CSASGSSYEQYF
TRBJ1-4	many	.	TRBV9	TGTGCCAGCAGCTCCCACGTAACGGATGGTGAAAAACTGTTTTTT	CASSSHVTDGEKLFF
TRBJ1-3	many	TRBD1	TRBV19	TGTGCCAGTACCCCGACCCCTGGACAGGGTAATTCTGGAAACACCATATATTTT	CASTPTPGQGNSGNTIYF
TRBJ1-1	.	.	TRBV28	TGTGCCAGCAGTTTGCCAGGGAACACTGAAGCTTTCTTT	CASSLPGNTEAFF
TRBJ1-5	many	.	TRBV7-2	TGTGCCAGCAGCTTAGTGGGGGCTACAGGGATCTATAGCAATCAGCCCCAGCATTTT	CASSLVGATGIYSNQPQHF
TRBJ2-5	.	.	TRBV20-1	TGCAGTGCCCAGGGACCCCGGAGGCAGACCCAGTACTTC	CSAQGPRRQTQYF
TRBJ2-5	many	TRBD1	TRBV11-1	TGTGCCAGCAGCACTGACAGGGTACAAGAGACCCAGTACTTC	CASSTDRVQETQYF
TRBJ1-4	many	.	TRBV3-2	TGTGCCAGCAGCCTGTTCTGGAACAGGGCAACTAATGAAAAACTGTTTTTT	CASSLFWNRATNEKLFF
TRBJ2-5	.	.	TRBV10-1	TGCGCCAGCAGCGGCCGGTCTTTTTCCCCAGAGACCCAGTACTTC	CASSGRSFSPETQYF
TRBJ2-6	many	TRBD2	TRBV7-9	TGTGCCAGCAGCAATGGGGGGGCTGGGGCCAACGTCCTGACTTTC	CASSNGGAGANVLTF
TRBJ2-6	many	.	TRBV6-5	TGTGCCAGCAGTTACGTGTCAGCCTCTGGGGCCAACGTCCTGACTTTC	CASSYVSASGANVLTF
TRBJ2-5	many	TRBD2	TRBV7-9	TGTGCCAGCAGCTTAGGGACTAGCGGGGGGGCCGAAGAGCCCCAGTACTTC	CASSLGTSGGAEEPQYF
TRBJ2-2	.	TRBD2	TRBV15	TGTGCCACCAGCACGACTAGCGGAGTGAACACCGGGGAGCTGTTTTTT	CATSTTSGVNTGELFF
TRBJ1-5	.	TRBD1	TRBV2	TGTGCCAGCAGTGGACAGGGCTATAGCAATCAGCCCCAGCATTTT	CASSGQGYSNQPQHF
TRBJ2-3	many	TRBD2	TRBV28	TGTGCCAGCAGCGGGAGGCTGCGCACAGATACGCAGTATTTT	CASSGRLRTDTQYF
TRBJ2-1	many	.	TRBV7-8	TGTGCCAGCAGCCCCTGGACGTCTTTACTGTTCTTC	CASSPWTSLLFF
TRBJ1-1	few	.	TRBV3-1	TGTGCCAGCAGCCAAGGTTCCGAGACAGGCGAAGCTTTCTTT	CASSQGSETGEAFF
TRBJ2-2	many	.	TRBV18	TGTGCCAGCTCACAAGACTCGAACGCCGGGGAGCTGTTTTTT	CASSQDSNAGELFF
TRBJ2-7	many	TRBD2	TRBV7-2	TGTGCCAGCAGCTTTGCTAGCGGGAGCAACGAGCAGTACTTC	CASSFASGSNEQYF
TRBJ2-1	many	TRBD2	TRBV19	TGTGCCAGTAGTATCCGGCTAGCGGGAGGCGGGTACAATGAGCAGTTCTTC	CASSIRLAGGGYNEQFF
TRBJ1-5	many	.	TRBV2	TGTGCCAGCAGTGTGAGCAATCAGCCCCAGCATTTT	CASSVSNQPQHF
TRBJ1-6	.	TRBD1	TRBV19	TGTGCCAGTAGTCAAGGGGGACAGAATTCACCCCTCCACTTT	CASSQGGQNSPLHF
TRBJ1-5	many	TRBD1	TRBV10-3	TGTGCCATCAGTGAGTCGGGGACAGGAGTCAGTCAGCCCCAGCATTTT	CAISESGTGVSQPQHF
TRBJ2-1	many	TRBD2	TRBV20-1	TGCAGTGCGAGACGACTAGCGGGGGGGGGTGAGCAGTTCTTC	CSARRLAGGGEQFF